This T cell receptor (beta chain) originates from a study of CD8 T cells in ankylosing spondylitis. This clonotype was found a few times. The V gene's germline CDR1 is ENHRY and CDR2 SYGVKD. The CDR3 sequence is 14 residues long. V dropped 7 bases and J dropped 2 bases, with 15 bases sitting between them. MiXCR, applied by TCRdb to the 5' RACE reads, yields one record per CDR3 protein. The sample includes 220,000 or so distinct CDR3 sequences, 8% to 11% of them seen just once. This sequence originates from a male donor with ankylosing spondylitis or in good health (not recorded which). This chain joins TRBV10-3 and TRBJ2-7; D is perhaps TRBD2 (6 bases). Sequencing used blood, either unsorted or a sorted T cell fraction (not recorded which). The CDR3 region has the DNA TGTGCCATCAAGCCGGGACTGGAGACCTACGAGCAGTACTTC. This translates into CAIKPGLETYEQYF.